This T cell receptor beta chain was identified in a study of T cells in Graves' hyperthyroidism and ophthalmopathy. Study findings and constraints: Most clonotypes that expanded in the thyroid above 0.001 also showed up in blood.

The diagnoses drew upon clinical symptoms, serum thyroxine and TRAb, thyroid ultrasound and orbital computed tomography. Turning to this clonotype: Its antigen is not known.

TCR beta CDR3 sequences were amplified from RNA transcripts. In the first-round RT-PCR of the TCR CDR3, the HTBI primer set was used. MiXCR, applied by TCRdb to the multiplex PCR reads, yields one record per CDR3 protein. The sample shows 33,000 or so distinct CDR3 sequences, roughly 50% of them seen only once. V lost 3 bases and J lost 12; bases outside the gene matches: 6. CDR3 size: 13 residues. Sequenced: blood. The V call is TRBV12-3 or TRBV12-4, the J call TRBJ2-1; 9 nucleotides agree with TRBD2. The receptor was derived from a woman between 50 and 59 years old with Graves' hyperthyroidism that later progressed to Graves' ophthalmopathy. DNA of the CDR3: TGTGCCAGCAGTTTCAGCGGGGGGAAGGGGCAGTTCTTC. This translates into CASSFSGGKGQFF.